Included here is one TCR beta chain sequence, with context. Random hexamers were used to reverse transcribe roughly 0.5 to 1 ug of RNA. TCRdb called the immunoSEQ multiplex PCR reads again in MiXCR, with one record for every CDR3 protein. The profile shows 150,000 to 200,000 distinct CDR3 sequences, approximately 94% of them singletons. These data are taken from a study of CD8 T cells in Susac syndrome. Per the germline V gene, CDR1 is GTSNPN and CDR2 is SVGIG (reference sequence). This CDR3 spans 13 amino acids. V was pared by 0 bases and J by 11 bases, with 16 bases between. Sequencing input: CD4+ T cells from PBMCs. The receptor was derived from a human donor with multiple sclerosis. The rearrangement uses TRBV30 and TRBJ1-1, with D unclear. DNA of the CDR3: TGTGCCTGGAGTGTACCGGGGAAGGAGCGGGCTTTCTTT. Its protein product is CAWSVPGKERAFF. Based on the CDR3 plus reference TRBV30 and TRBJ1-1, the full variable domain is SQTIHQWPATLVQPVGSPLSLECTVEGTSNPNLYWYRQAAGRGLQLLFYSVGIGQISSEVPQNLSASRPQDRQFILSSKKLLLSDSGFYLCAWSVPGKERAFFGQGTRLTVV.